One sample yielded the 22 T cell receptor beta chains listed below, sequenced in a study of immune evolution from preneoplasia to lung adenocarcinoma. This table comes from immunoSEQ multiplex PCR, and its TCRdb copy is limited to in-frame clones, with some not included. Among approximately 9,500 clones listed, about 90% were seen once. Sequencing used FFPE invasive lung adenocarcinoma tissue. All receptors derive from a person between 65 and 79 years old with invasive lung adenocarcinoma.

The chain uses TRBV9 and TRBJ2-6; D is possibly TRBD2 (5 bases). CDR1 SGDLS and CDR2 YYNGEE come from the germline V gene. The CDR3 has 18 amino acids. V lost 0 bases, J lost 0 bases, and 13 bases lay in between. The CDR3 reads CASSVVGGGGSGANVLTF. CDR3 in DNA: TGTGCCAGCAGCGTAGTAGGAGGTGGAGGCTCTGGGGCCAACGTCCTGACTTTC.

V is TRBV6-1 and J is TRBJ1-5, with D tentatively TRBD1 (6 bases). The CDR3 runs to 15 residues. V lost 3 bases, J lost 8 bases, and 17 bases lay in between. Germline assignment: CDR1 MNHNS and CDR2 SASEGT. The CDR3 DNA sequence: TGTGCCAGCAGTGATCGGGGGGCGGTTGGGGAGCCCCAGCATTTT. Residues: CASSDRGAVGEPQHF.

V and J are TRBV29-1 and TRBJ2-2; TRBD2 agrees at 9 bases. Unmatched junction bases numbered 2, after V lost 6 bases and J lost 3 bases. CDR1 and CDR2 from the germline V gene are SQVTM and ANQGSEA. The CDR3 length is 13 residues. The CDR3 here is CSVLAGDTGELFF. The DNA for the CDR3 is TGCAGCGTCTTAGCGGGAGACACCGGGGAGCTGTTTTTT.

V gene TRBV5-1 combines with J gene TRBJ2-1, with no clear D. The CDR3 extends over 14 amino acids. The V gene's germline CDR1 is SGHRS and CDR2 YFSETQ. The germline V and J ends were trimmed by 0 bases and 5 bases, with 9 bases remaining between them. CDR3 in DNA: TGCGCCAGCAGCTTGGAGATCAGGCACAATGAGCAGTTCTTC. As protein: CASSLEIRHNEQFF.

J is TRBJ2-2 and V is TRBV11-2; D not certain. V was shortened by 5 bases and J by 7 bases, with 14 bases between the two germline ends. Germline CDR1 reads SGHAT; CDR2 reads FQNNGV. The CDR3 totals 14 residues. The CDR3 is CASSPLLVLGELFF. CDR3 DNA: TGTGCCAGCAGCCCTCTTTTGGTGCTCGGGGAGCTGTTTTTT.

The V call is TRBV29-1, the J call TRBJ2-7; no clear D. The V and J ends lost 6 bases and 5 bases respectively, with 17 bases between them. The CDR3 sequence is 13 residues long. Per the germline V gene, CDR1 is SQVTM and CDR2 is ANQGSEA. CDR3 sequence (DNA): TGCAGCGTACGGGTGGCGAACTTGGACGAGCAGTACTTC. Translating it yields CSVRVANLDEQYF.

The CDR3 loop reads CSVEERGTEGDIQYF. CDR3 nucleotides: TGCAGCGTTGAAGAACGCGGGACAGAGGGAGACATTCAGTACTTC. The chain is built from TRBV29-1 and TRBJ2-4; D might be TRBD1 (7 bases). Trimming cost V 0 bases and J 8 bases, with 17 bases left between them. CDR1 and CDR2 (germline): SQVTM, ANQGSEA. CDR3 length equals 15 residues.

V gene TRBV2 combines with J gene TRBJ2-7; maybe TRBD1 (6 bases). This CDR3 region has 14 residues. V shed 5 bases and J shed 1 base, with 12 bases lying between them. Germline V gives CDR1 SNHLY, CDR2 FYNNEI. The CDR3: CASSQGKSSYEQYF. The CDR3 DNA reads TGTGCCAGCAGTCAGGGGAAGAGTTCCTACGAGCAGTACTTC.

The genes are TRBV6-5 and TRBJ2-5; 10 positions match TRBD2. Germline values: CDR1 MNHEY, CDR2 SVGAGI. Trimming took 7 bases from V and 5 from J; bases not matched to a gene: 10. CDR3 length: 15 residues. The CDR3: CASKRSSGSPETQYF. The CDR3 region has the DNA TGTGCCAGCAAGCGATCTAGCGGGAGCCCGGAGACCCAGTACTTC.

This sequence joins TRBV6-5 and TRBJ2-6; D call uncertain. The CDR3 runs to 15 residues. V gave up 0 bases and J gave up 0 bases, with 3 bases separating them. Germline loops: CDR1 MNHEY, CDR2 SVGAGI. The DNA for the CDR3 is TGTGCCAGCAGTTACTCAGTCTCTGGGGCCAACGTCCTGACTTTC. This gives the protein CASSYSVSGANVLTF.

J is TRBJ1-1 and V is TRBV5-6; D may be TRBD1 (6 bases). The CDR3 spans 14 residues. Trimming removed 6 bases at V and 1 base at J, with 13 bases between. CDR1 is SGHDT and CDR2 is YYEEEE in the germline V gene. The CDR3 loop reads CASTRGQTNTEAFF. For the CDR3, the DNA is TGTGCCAGCACCCGCGGACAGACGAACACTGAAGCTTTCTTT.

This clone was observed once. The rearrangement uses TRBV30 and TRBJ2-3; the match to TRBD2 covers 8 bases. Germline CDR1 GTSNPN, CDR2 SVGIG (reference sequence). The CDR3 is 14 residues long. The junction had 10 bases not matched to a gene; V was cut back by 5 bases and J by 6 bases. This chain's CDR3 is CAWQPGGALDTQYF. CDR3 nucleotide sequence: TGTGCCTGGCAACCCGGGGGGGCCCTTGATACGCAGTATTTT.

The chain carries TRBV7-8 and TRBJ2-2; D gene unclear. Trimming took off 1 base at V and 1 base at J, with 4 bases between the two ends. The CDR3 is 14 amino acids. Germline V lookup: CDR1 SGHVS, CDR2 FQNEAQ. The CDR3 sequence is CASSLVVNTGELFF. The CDR3 coding sequence is TGTGCCAGCAGCTTAGTGGTGAACACCGGGGAGCTGTTTTTT.

The genes are TRBV5-6 and TRBJ2-3; maybe TRBD1 (7 bases). The length of the CDR3 is 14 residues. With 4 bases removed from V and 3 bases from J, the gap between germline ends came to 12 bases. Germline V gene lookup returns CDR1 SGHDT and CDR2 YYEEEE. In nucleotides, the CDR3 is TGTGCCAGCAGCCCGACAGGGACTACAGATACGCAGTATTTT. The encoded protein is CASSPTGTTDTQYF.

This sequence joins TRBV6-5 and TRBJ1-2; 7 nucleotides line up with TRBD1. V shed 4 bases and J 3 bases; nucleotides not matched to a gene: 2. The germline V gene has CDR1 MNHEY and CDR2 SVGAGI. The CDR3 sequence is 13 residues long. The DNA of the CDR3 is TGTGCCAGCAGTTTCGACAGGGACTATGGCTACACCTTC. Residues: CASSFDRDYGYTF.

This clone has only one observation. The gene calls are TRBV11-2 and TRBJ2-2, with D possibly matching TRBD2 (6 bases). The germline gives CDR1 SGHAT, CDR2 FQNNGV. The CDR3 is 15 residues long. Deletions cut 5 bases from V and 4 bases from J, with 14 bases between. In DNA, the CDR3 is TGTGCCAGCAGCCTCACCCCCGGGGGCACCGGGGAGCTGTTTTTT. This sequence encodes CASSLTPGGTGELFF.

This sequence joins TRBV6-5 and TRBJ1-1; D gene unclear. From germline, CDR1 is MNHEY and CDR2 SVGAGI. Trimming cost V 0 bases and J 4 bases, with 9 bases left between them. CDR3 size: 14 residues. The CDR3 reads CASSYSMSRTEAFF. The CDR3 DNA follows: TGTGCCAGCAGTTACTCGATGTCGCGCACTGAAGCTTTCTTT.

The genes are TRBV18 and TRBJ1-4, with D maybe TRBD1 (5 bases). With 3 bases removed from V and 3 bases from J, the gap between germline ends came to 11 bases. This CDR3 is 15 amino acids long. Germline assignment: CDR1 KGHSH and CDR2 LQKENI. The CDR3 here is CASSPTTEANEKLFF. The CDR3 nucleotides are TGTGCCAGCTCACCCACGACAGAAGCTAATGAAAAACTGTTTTTT.

J is TRBJ1-2 and V is TRBV28, with 8 bases identical to TRBD1. V shed 6 bases and J 4 bases; nucleotides not matched to a gene: 7. Germline V gene lookup returns CDR1 MDHEN and CDR2 SYDVKM. The CDR3 runs to 14 residues. The CDR3 nucleotides are TGTGCCAGCAGATACTCAGGGGGCTCCTATGGCTACACCTTC. Residues: CASRYSGGSYGYTF.

The chain couples TRBV20-1 to TRBJ2-5; D ambiguous. Germline loops: CDR1 DFQATT, CDR2 SNEGSKA (reference sequence). V was pared by 3 bases and J by 3 bases, with 2 bases between. The CDR3 consists of 10 residues. The CDR3 DNA reads as TGCAGTGCTAGGGAAGAGACCCAGTACTTC. Translation gives CSAREETQYF.

V gene TRBV6-5 combines with J gene TRBJ2-1, with D tentatively TRBD2 (7 bases). Germline V gene data show CDR1 as MNHEY and CDR2 as SVGAGI. This CDR3 comprises 15 residues. The V end was cut by 10 bases, the J end by 0 bases, with 16 bases between. The CDR3 here is CATTRGTSSYNEQFF. The CDR3 DNA is TGTGCCACCACGCGGGGGACAAGCTCCTACAATGAGCAGTTCTTC.

The chain couples TRBV29-1 to TRBJ1-2; perhaps TRBD1 as D (6 bases). There are 14 residues in the CDR3. Trimming stripped 3 bases from V and 4 bases from J, with 15 bases between. Germline V gene sequence: CDR1 SQVTM, CDR2 ANQGSEA. The CDR3 DNA reads TGCAGCGTTGACGAGACAGGCGGTAGCTATGGCTACACCTTC. It codes for CSVDETGGSYGYTF.